The rows below give T cell receptor beta chains drawn from one sample of a study of cytomegalovirus exposure and HLA in healthy donors. Assay used: immunoSEQ multiplex PCR; TCRdb lists only in-frame clones, some missing. Seen here are under 150,000 clones, 60% to 85% observed once, and the top ten hold approximately 1.5%. The sample taken for sequencing was PBMCs. Receptors originate from a woman in her 40s in good health and CMV-seronegative. The CDR3 runs from the conserved cysteine through the conserved F or W. Each record gives: clone size, J gene, V gene, D gene, CDR3 protein, CDR3 DNA. A D gene is named only where the DNA matches it firmly. Size values are once, few and many counts, or a class for expanded clones, and some rows have none.

>.|TRBJ1-4|TRBV29-1|TRBD1
CSGQGPNEKLFF
TGCAGCGGACAGGGACCTAATGAAAAACTGTTTTTT
>.|TRBJ2-2|TRBV27|TRBD2
CASRTGLAGYTGELFF
TGTGCCAGCAGGACAGGACTAGCGGGGTACACCGGGGAGCTGTTTTTT
>.|TRBJ2-1|TRBV9|.
CASSAPLRGNEQFF
TGTGCCAGCAGCGCTCCCTTACGGGGCAATGAGCAGTTCTTC
>.|TRBJ1-4|TRBV28|TRBD1
CASKGTGNEKLFF
TGTGCCAGCAAAGGGACAGGGAATGAAAAACTGTTTTTT
>.|TRBJ2-1|TRBV7-6|TRBD2
CASSFPKTGAAGGNEQFF
TGTGCCAGCAGCTTCCCGAAGACTGGGGCAGCGGGGGGTAATGAGCAGTTCTTC
>.|TRBJ1-1|TRBV6-1|.
CASSEALGYGTEAFF
TGTGCCAGCAGTGAAGCGCTAGGCTACGGCACTGAAGCTTTCTTT
>.|TRBJ1-5|TRBV6-6|.
CASTPRGGYQPQHF
TGTGCCAGCACCCCCCGGGGGGGTTATCAGCCCCAGCATTTT
>.|TRBJ1-4|TRBV5-1|TRBD1
CASRTGTAINEKLFF
TGCGCCAGCAGAACAGGGACAGCTATTAATGAAAAACTGTTTTTT
>.|TRBJ2-1|TRBV4-3|.
CASSQDWTSGEQFF
TGCGCCAGCAGTCAAGATTGGACATCCGGGGAGCAGTTCTTC
>.|TRBJ1-1|TRBV2|.
CASARRQVDVTEAFF
TGTGCCAGCGCCCGGAGGCAGGTGGATGTCACTGAAGCTTTCTTT
>.|TRBJ1-6|TRBV30|.
CAWSDGGPRGNSPLHF
TGTGCCTGGAGTGATGGGGGACCGAGGGGGAATTCACCCCTCCACTTT
>.|TRBJ1-2|TRBV19|.
CASRRRTDPYGYTF
TGTGCCAGTAGGCGTAGGACAGACCCCTATGGCTACACCTTC
>.|TRBJ1-1|TRBV6-1|.
CASSQLQGIGTEAFF
TGTGCCAGCAGTCAGTTGCAGGGGATTGGCACTGAAGCTTTCTTT
>once|TRBJ2-3|TRBV5-1|TRBD1
CASTTGVVTDTQYF
TGCGCCAGCACGACAGGGGTGGTTACAGATACGCAGTATTTT
>.|TRBJ2-7|TRBV18|.
CASSPTDNSYEQYF
TGTGCCAGCTCACCAACGGACAACTCCTACGAGCAGTACTTC
>.|TRBJ2-3|TRBV9|TRBD1
CASSARQGTDTQYF
TGTGCCAGCAGCGCCAGACAGGGTACAGATACGCAGTATTTT
>.|TRBJ2-1|TRBV19|TRBD1
CASSSDRATSSYNEQFF
TGTGCCAGTAGTAGCGACAGGGCGACGAGCTCCTACAATGAGCAGTTCTTC
>.|TRBJ1-2|TRBV10-3|TRBD1
CAISESSGGEANYGYTF
TGTGCCATCAGTGAGTCTTCAGGGGGCGAGGCTAACTATGGCTACACCTTC
>.|TRBJ1-1|TRBV6-5|TRBD1
CASSTGARTSFF
TGTGCCAGCTCTACAGGGGCCAGAACGAGCTTCTTT
>.|TRBJ2-5|TRBV7-8|.
CASSAREETQYF
TGTGCCAGCAGCGCACGCGAAGAGACCCAGTACTTC
>.|TRBJ1-5|TRBV27|TRBD1
CASRPPGGYGNQPQHF
TGTGCCAGCAGGCCTCCAGGGGGTTACGGCAATCAGCCCCAGCATTTT
>few|TRBJ1-2|TRBV6-5|.
CASSFTLQGGYTF
TGTGCCAGCAGTTTCACACTACAGGGAGGCTACACCTTC
>.|TRBJ2-3|TRBV5-1|TRBD2
CASSSLAGVTDTQYF
TGCGCCAGCAGCTCTCTAGCGGGGGTCACAGATACGCAGTATTTT
>once|TRBJ2-7|TRBV5-1|.
CASSFGSDYEQYF
TGCGCCAGCAGCTTTGGCTCTGACTACGAGCAGTACTTC
>.|TRBJ1-3|TRBV11-2|.
CASSSRTLGNTIYF
TGTGCCAGCAGCTCGAGGACACTAGGAAACACCATATATTTT
>.|TRBJ1-2|TRBV6-1|.
CASSDSYGYTF
TGTGCCAGCAGTGACTCCTATGGCTACACCTTC
>few|TRBJ2-7|TRBV4-3|TRBD2
CASSQEWRGWSEQYF
TGCGCCAGCAGCCAAGAGTGGCGGGGGTGGAGCGAGCAGTACTTC
>.|TRBJ1-4|TRBV27|.
CASSLRTETYNEKLFF
TGTGCCAGCAGTTTGAGAACAGAGACCTATAATGAAAAACTGTTTTTT
>.|TRBJ2-5|TRBV25-1|.
CASSAEGVAQETQYF
TGTGCCAGCAGTGCAGAAGGGGTTGCCCAAGAGACCCAGTACTTC
>.|TRBJ2-5|TRBV30|TRBD2
CAWSEGLAGGRTQYF
TGTGCCTGGAGTGAGGGACTAGCGGGGGGGCGAACCCAGTACTTC
>.|TRBJ1-2|TRBV6-5|.
CASSLDSLYGYTF
TGTGCCAGCAGTCTAGACAGCCTCTATGGCTACACCTTC
>.|TRBJ2-2|TRBV7-3|TRBD1
CASRPGTGETGELFF
TGTGCCAGCAGACCCGGGACAGGGGAAACCGGGGAGCTGTTTTTT
>.|TRBJ2-7|TRBV5-4|TRBD1
CASSLGTGGPYEQYF
TGTGCCAGCAGCTTGGGGACAGGGGGCCCCTACGAGCAGTACTTC
>.|TRBJ1-1|TRBV2|TRBD1
CASRLQGATEAFF
TGTGCCAGCAGATTACAGGGGGCGACTGAAGCTTTCTTT
>few|TRBJ2-7|TRBV5-4|.
CASSLAGQGVHEQYF
TGTGCCAGCAGCTTGGCCGGGCAGGGCGTCCACGAGCAGTACTTC
>.|TRBJ2-1|TRBV19|TRBD2
CASSIASGEQFF
TGTGCCAGTAGTATAGCTAGCGGAGAGCAGTTCTTC
>once|TRBJ1-5|TRBV15|.
CATSSSPNRGNQPQHF
TGTGCCACCAGCAGTTCTCCAAACCGCGGTAATCAGCCCCAGCATTTT
>once|TRBJ1-1|TRBV19|.
CASTPTAHSLNTEAFF
TGTGCCAGTACCCCGACAGCTCACTCACTGAACACTGAAGCTTTCTTT
>.|TRBJ1-2|TRBV6-1|.
CASRPTANYGYTF
TGTGCCAGCAGACCGACAGCTAACTATGGCTACACCTTC
>.|TRBJ2-3|TRBV7-2|.
CASSRSDTQYF
TGTGCCAGCAGTCGGTCTGATACGCAGTATTTT
>.|TRBJ1-6|TRBV4-2|TRBD1
CASSQVSTGVSPLHF
TGTGCCAGCAGCCAAGTGAGTACAGGGGTTTCACCCCTCCACTTT
>.|TRBJ1-1|TRBV7-9|.
CASSLADINTEAFF
TGTGCCAGCAGCTTAGCGGACATAAACACTGAAGCTTTCTTT
>.|TRBJ1-4|TRBV28|.
CASSLGGLNEKLFF
TGTGCCAGCAGTTTAGGGGGGTTGAATGAAAAACTGTTTTTT